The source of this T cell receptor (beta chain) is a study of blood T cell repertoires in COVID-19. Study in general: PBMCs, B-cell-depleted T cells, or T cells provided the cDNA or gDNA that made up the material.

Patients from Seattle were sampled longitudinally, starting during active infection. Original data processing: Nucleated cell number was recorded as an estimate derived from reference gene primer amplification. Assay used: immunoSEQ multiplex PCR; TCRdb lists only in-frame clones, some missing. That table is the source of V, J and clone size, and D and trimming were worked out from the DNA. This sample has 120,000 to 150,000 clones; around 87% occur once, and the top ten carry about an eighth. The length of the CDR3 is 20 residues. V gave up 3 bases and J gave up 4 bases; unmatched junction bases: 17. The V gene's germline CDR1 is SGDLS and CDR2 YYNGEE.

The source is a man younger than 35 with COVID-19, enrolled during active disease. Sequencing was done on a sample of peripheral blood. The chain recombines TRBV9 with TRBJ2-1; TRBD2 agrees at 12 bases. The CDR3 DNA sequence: TGTGCCAGCAGCGCCAACCCTCGCCGGACTAGCGGGACTACTTACAATGAGCAGTTCTTC. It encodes CASSANPRRTSGTTYNEQFF.